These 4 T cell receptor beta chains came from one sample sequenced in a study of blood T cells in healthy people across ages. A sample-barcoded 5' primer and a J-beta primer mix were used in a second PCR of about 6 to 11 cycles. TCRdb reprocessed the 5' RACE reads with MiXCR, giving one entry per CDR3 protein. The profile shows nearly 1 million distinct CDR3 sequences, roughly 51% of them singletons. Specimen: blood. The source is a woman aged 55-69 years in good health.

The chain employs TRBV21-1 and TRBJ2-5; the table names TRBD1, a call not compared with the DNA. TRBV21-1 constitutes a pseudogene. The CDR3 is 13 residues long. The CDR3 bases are TGTGCCAGCTACAGGGGGAAGGGGGAGACCCAGTACTTC. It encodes CASYRGKGETQYF.

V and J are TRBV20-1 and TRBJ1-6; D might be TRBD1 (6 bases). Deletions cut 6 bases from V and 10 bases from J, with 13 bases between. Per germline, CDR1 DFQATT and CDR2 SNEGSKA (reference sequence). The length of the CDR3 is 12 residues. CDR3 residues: CSARPGESPLHF. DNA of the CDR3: TGCAGTGCCCGTCCAGGGGAATCACCCCTCCACTTT.

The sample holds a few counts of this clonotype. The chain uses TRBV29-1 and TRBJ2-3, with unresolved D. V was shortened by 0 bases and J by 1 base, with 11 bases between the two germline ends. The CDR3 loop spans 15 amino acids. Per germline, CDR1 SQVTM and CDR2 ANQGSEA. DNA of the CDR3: TGCAGCGTTGAAGATCTTCGAAGCCGCACAGATACGCAGTATTTT. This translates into CSVEDLRSRTDTQYF.

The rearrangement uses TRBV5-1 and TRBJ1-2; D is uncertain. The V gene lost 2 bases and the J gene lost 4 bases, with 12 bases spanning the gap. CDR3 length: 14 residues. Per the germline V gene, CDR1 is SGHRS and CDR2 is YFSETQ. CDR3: CASSLQLAGYGYTF. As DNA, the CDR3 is TGCGCCAGCAGCTTACAACTCGCAGGCTATGGCTACACCTTC. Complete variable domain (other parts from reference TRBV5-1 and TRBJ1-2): KAGVTQTPRYLIKTRGQQVTLSCSPISGHRSVSWYQQTPGQGLQFLFEYFSETQRNKGNFPGRFSGRQFSNSRSEMNVSTLELGDSALYLCASSLQLAGYGYTFGSGTRLTVV.